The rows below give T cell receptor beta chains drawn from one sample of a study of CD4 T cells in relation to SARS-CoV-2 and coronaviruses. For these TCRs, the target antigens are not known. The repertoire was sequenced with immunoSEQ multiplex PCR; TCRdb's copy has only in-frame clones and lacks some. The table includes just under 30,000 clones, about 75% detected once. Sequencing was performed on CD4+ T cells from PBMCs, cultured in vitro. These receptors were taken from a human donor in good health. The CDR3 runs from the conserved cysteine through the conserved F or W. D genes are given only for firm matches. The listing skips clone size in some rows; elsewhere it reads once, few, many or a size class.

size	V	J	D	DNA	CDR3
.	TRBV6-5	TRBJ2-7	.	TGTGCCAGCAGTCCCGGCTGGGGGCGCAGCTACGAGCAGTACTTC	CASSPGWGRSYEQYF
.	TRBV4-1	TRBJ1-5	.	TGCGCCAGCAGCCCGGCAGGGAGTGGCAATCAGCCCCAGCATTTT	CASSPAGSGNQPQHF
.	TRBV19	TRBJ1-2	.	TGTGCCAGTAGTATAGGGGGGGCAGGCAGCTATGGCTACACCTTC	CASSIGGAGSYGYTF
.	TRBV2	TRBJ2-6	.	TGTGCCAGCAGTTCCATAAGGAGCTCTGGGGCCAACGTCCTGACTTTC	CASSSIRSSGANVLTF
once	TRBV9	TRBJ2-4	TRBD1	TGTGCCAGCAGCGCCCCGGGACAGAAAAACATTCAGTACTTC	CASSAPGQKNIQYF
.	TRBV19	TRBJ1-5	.	TGTGCCAGTAGTACCCTGGCGCATCAGCCCCAGCATTTT	CASSTLAHQPQHF
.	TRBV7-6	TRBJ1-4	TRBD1	TGTGCCAGCAGCTTACTCCGGGACAGGTTCTCTCCCCCGACTGGGGAAAAACTGTTTTTT	CASSLLRDRFSPPTGEKLFF
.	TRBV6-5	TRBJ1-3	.	TGTGCCAGCAGTTACAAGGGGCCTTCCTCTGGAAACACCATATATTTT	CASSYKGPSSGNTIYF
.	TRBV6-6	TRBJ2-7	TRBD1	TGTGCCAGCAGAGGCGGACAGGGTAGGAAGTACTTC	CASRGGQGRKYF
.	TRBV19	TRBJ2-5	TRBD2	TGTGCCAGTAGTTCACTAGCGGGTCGAGAGACCCAGTACTTC	CASSSLAGRETQYF
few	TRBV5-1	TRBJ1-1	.	TGCGCCAGCAGCTTCAGGGAGGGGACTGAAGCTTTCTTT	CASSFREGTEAFF
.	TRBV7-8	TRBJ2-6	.	TGTGCCAGCAGCTTAGCGGGGGTCCAAACCTGGATCTCTGGGGCCAACGTCCTGACTTTC	CASSLAGVQTWISGANVLTF
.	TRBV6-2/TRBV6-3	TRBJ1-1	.	TGTGCCAGCAGTAAAACAGGAGGGTACGCTTTCTTT	CASSKTGGYAFF
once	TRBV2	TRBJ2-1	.	TGTGCCAGCAGTTCGGACAGACACAATGAGCAGTTCTTC	CASSSDRHNEQFF
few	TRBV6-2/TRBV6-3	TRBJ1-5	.	TGTGCCAGCAGTTACGCGACGGGAAATCAGCCCCAGCATTTT	CASSYATGNQPQHF
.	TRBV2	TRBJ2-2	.	TGTGCCAGCAGTGAACCCGGGAGTGGCACCGGGGAGCTGTTTTTT	CASSEPGSGTGELFF
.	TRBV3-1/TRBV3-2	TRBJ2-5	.	TGTGCCAGCAGATCGGGACTCAGGGGGACCCAGTACTTC	CASRSGLRGTQYF
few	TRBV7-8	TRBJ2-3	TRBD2	TGTGCCAGCAGCGAATTAGCGGGAGGTGTAGATACGCAGTATTTT	CASSELAGGVDTQYF
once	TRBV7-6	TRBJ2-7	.	TGTGCCAGCGGCTCCCACTACGAGCAGTACTTC	CASGSHYEQYF
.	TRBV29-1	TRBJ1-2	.	TGCAGCGTTGTCGGGGATACTAACTATGGCTACACCTTC	CSVVGDTNYGYTF
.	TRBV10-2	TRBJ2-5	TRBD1	TGCGCCAGCAGTGAGTCTCCCGGGACAGGGAAGGGGACCCAGTACTTC	CASSESPGTGKGTQYF
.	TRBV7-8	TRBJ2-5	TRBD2	TGTGCCAGCAGCTTGCTAGCGGGGCTCCAAGAGACCCAGTACTTC	CASSLLAGLQETQYF
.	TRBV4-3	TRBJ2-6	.	TGCGCCAGCAGCCAACGTCCCCAACTTGGGGCCAACGTCCTGACTTTC	CASSQRPQLGANVLTF
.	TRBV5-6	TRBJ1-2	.	TGTGCCAGCAGCTTGGCCGTAGAGGGCTATGGCTACACCTTC	CASSLAVEGYGYTF
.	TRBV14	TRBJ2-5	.	TGTGCCAGCAGCCCCCGGGTAGCGCTCGAAGAGACCCAGTACTTC	CASSPRVALEETQYF
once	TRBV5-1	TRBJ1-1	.	TGCGCCAGCAGCTTGTCCGGCAGGACCATGGGAAACACTGAAGCTTTCTTT	CASSLSGRTMGNTEAFF
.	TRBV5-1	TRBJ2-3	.	TGCGCCAGCAGCTTGGCGGGTTACGACACAGATACGCAGTATTTT	CASSLAGYDTDTQYF
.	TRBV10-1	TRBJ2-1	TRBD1	TGCGCCAGCAGGGCCGGGACAGGGGACTACAATGAGCAGTTCTTC	CASRAGTGDYNEQFF
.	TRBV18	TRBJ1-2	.	TGTGCCAGCTCACCGAGGTCGGAAGCACCCCTGGGAAATGGCTACACCTTC	CASSPRSEAPLGNGYTF
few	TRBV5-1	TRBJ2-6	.	TGCGCCAGCTCAGTCGGAGGGGCCAACGTCCTGACTTTC	CASSVGGANVLTF
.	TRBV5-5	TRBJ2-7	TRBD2	TGTGCCAGCAGCTCAACAGTGCCGGGACTAGCTTCGGCCTACGAGCAGTACTTC	CASSSTVPGLASAYEQYF
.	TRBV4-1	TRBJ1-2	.	TGCGCCAGCAGCCAAACATCAGGGTCCAAGGTCTATGGCTACACCTTC	CASSQTSGSKVYGYTF
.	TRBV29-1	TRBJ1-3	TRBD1	TGCAGCGTCCTACCGAACCGGGACAGTAGGAACACCATATATTTT	CSVLPNRDSRNTIYF
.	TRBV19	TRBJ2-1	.	TGTGCCAGTAGTATAGATCTAAGGAGGCTCAATGAGCAGTTCTTC	CASSIDLRRLNEQFF
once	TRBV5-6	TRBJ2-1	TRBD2	TGTGCCAGCAGCCGCCGACTAGCGGGAGGGCCCTACAATGAGCAGTTCTTC	CASSRRLAGGPYNEQFF
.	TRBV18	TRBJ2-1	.	TGTGCCAGCTCACCACCGCCTAACTACAATGAGCAGTTCTTC	CASSPPPNYNEQFF
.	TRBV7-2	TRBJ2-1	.	TGTGCCAGCAGCTTTAGCGGAAGGAACCACAATGAGCAGTTCTTC	CASSFSGRNHNEQFF
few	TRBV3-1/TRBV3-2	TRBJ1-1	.	TGTGCCAGCAGCCCATCCGGGAGGACGCTTTTCTTT	CASSPSGRTLFF
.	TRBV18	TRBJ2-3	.	TGTGCCAGCTCACCAACGGGGGCCACAGATACGCAGTATTTT	CASSPTGATDTQYF
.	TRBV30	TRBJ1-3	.	TGTGCCTGGGGTGGCAATTGGAACACCATATATTTT	CAWGGNWNTIYF
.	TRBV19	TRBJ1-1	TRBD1	TGTGCCAGTACCCCGGACAGGGTAACTGAAGCTTTCTTT	CASTPDRVTEAFF
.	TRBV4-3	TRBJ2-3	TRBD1	TGCGCCAGCAGCCAAGATATGAGACAGGGCCCAGATACGCAGTATTTT	CASSQDMRQGPDTQYF
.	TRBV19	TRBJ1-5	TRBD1	TGTGCCACCGGGACAGGGGGCTTCGATCAGCCCCAGCATTTT	CATGTGGFDQPQHF
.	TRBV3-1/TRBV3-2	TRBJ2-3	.	TGTGCCAGCAGCCAACAGGGGAGGGTGACAGATACGCAGTATTTT	CASSQQGRVTDTQYF
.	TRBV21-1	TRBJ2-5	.	TGTGCCAGCAGCAAAGTTGGACAAAGGAGCCAAGAGACCCAGTACTTC	CASSKVGQRSQETQYF
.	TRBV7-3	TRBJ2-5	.	TGTGCCAGCAGCTTAAGGGAGGGGGAGAACCAGTACTTC	CASSLREGENQYF